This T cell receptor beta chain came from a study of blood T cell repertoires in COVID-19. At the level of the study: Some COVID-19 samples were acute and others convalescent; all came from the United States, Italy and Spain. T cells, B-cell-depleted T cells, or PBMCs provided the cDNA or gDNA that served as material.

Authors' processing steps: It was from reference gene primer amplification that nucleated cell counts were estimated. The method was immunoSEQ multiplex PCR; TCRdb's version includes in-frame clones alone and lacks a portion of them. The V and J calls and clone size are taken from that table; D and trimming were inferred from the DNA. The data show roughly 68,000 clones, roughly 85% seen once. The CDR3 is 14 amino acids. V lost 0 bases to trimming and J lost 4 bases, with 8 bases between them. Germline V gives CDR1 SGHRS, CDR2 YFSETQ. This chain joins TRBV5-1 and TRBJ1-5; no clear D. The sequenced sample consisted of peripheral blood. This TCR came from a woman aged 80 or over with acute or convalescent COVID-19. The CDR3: CASSLAGINQPQHF. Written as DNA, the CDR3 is TGCGCCAGCAGCTTGGCGGGGATTAATCAGCCCCAGCATTTT.